This T cell receptor (beta chain) was identified in a study of T cell clonotyping in hematopoietic cell transplantation (dated by TCRdb to about 2021). Study-wide context: A total of some 140 blood samples were gathered in the study from under 40 consecutive transplant recipients along with their related donors. Patient recruitment ran from late 2015 to January 2017, and follow-up continued until September 2020 or death.

For TCR beta sequencing, blood samples came from the related transplant donors. Nuclei Lysis Solution was used to extract genomic DNA from fresh or cryopreserved unfractionated peripheral blood mononuclear cells. As encoded in the germline V gene, CDR1 is SGHRS while CDR2 is YFSETQ. The CDR3 measures 14 amino acids from cysteine to phenylalanine. The kept DNA is CDR3 alone, 42 bases in frame from the first base. Germline trimming amounts to 4 bases on V and 8 bases on J, with 10 as the count of junction bases outside the gene matches. What the study reported, not specific to this receptor: The sample size was limited and the cells went unsorted, which meant the CD4 and CD8 repertoire contributions could not be told apart. Only a small fraction of recipient repertoires overlapped donor repertoires, with over 95% appearing de novo at the given depth. Recipient TCR diversity fell after transplant, with pathologically expanded clonotypes rising progressively from day 30 to day 180. Broader posttransplant TCR repertoire diversity was predicted by donor and pretransplant recipient Inverse Simpson Index values.

This clone has only one observation. There is no known antigen for this receptor. There are no base qualities to consult, and no much larger clone falls within one base. TCR beta CDR3 regions were amplified from genomic DNA with the immunoSEQ assay, a bias-controlled multiplex PCR using V- and J-specific primers. A proprietary barcode and Illumina adapter sequences were added to the CDR3 amplicons in a second PCR step. CDR3 libraries were sequenced on an Illumina MiSeq instrument. The source study handled its data this way. Export and quality control were handled in immunoSEQ Analyzer 3.0, while downstream analyses relied on R Bioconductor and Immunarch. Only productive rearrangements in the normalized downsampled data set went into calculating the repertoire metrics. In the normalized cohort, a clonotype counted as pathologically expanded if the clonotype was larger than 5 templates. Repertoire diversity was measured with the Inverse Simpson Index. To capture all clonotypes, CMV-specificity analyses were performed on the non-normalized data set. As stored in TCRdb, this immuneACCESS dataset retains in-frame rearrangements with V and J assigned. A fraction of the clones does not appear; measured against another copy, unresolved V genes explain less than half of the discrepancy, and the remainder lacks a known reason. The V and J calls and the clone size are those of that table, but D and trimming were determined from the DNA. This sample gives over 10,000 clones in total; roughly 90% of them show up just once. The top ten clonotypes cover 0.79% of the sample.

This clonotype was sampled from a woman aged 45 to 65 in good health. Some clones in this sample may be carry-over from other donors' samples. Material for sequencing was peripheral blood mononuclear cells. The chain is encoded by TRBV5-1 joined to TRBJ1-2; 8 central nucleotides agree with TRBD1. The nucleotide sequence is given as TGCGCCAGCAGCCCGGCGCAGGGGGCGCGGGGCTACACCTTC. Its product reads: CASSPAQGARGYTF.